Detailed here is one TCR beta chain. The method was immunoSEQ multiplex PCR; TCRdb's version includes in-frame clones alone and lacks a portion of them. The data show a few hundred thousand clones, about 91% seen once. The data were taken from a study of blood T cell repertoires in COVID-19. Germline V gene sequence: CDR1 MDHEN, CDR2 SYDVKM. V trimming: 5 bases; J trimming: 6 bases; junction bases outside the gene matches: 9. The CDR3 is made up of 15 amino acids. The receptor comes from a young woman who had recovered from COVID-19. This rearrangement joins TRBV28 to TRBJ1-5; 8 positions match TRBD1. The sequencing sample was made of peripheral blood. The CDR3 spells CASSMDRENTQPQHF. DNA for the CDR3: TGTGCCAGCAGTATGGACAGGGAGAACACTCAGCCCCAGCATTTT. The full variable domain, completed using reference TRBV28 and TRBJ1-5, is DVKVTQSSRYLVKRTGEKVFLECVQDMDHENMFWYRQDPGLGLRLIYFSYDVKMKEKGDIPEGYSVSREKKERFSLILESASTNQTSMYLCASSMDRENTQPQHFGDGTRLSIL.